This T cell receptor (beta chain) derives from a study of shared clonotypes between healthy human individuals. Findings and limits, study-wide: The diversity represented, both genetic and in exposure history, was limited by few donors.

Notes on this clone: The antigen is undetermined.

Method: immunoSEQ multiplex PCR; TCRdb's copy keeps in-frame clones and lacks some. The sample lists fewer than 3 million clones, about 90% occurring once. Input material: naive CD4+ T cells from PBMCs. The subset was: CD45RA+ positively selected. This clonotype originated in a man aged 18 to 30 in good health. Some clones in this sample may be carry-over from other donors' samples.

The DNA for the CDR3 is TGCGCCAGCAGCTTAACCGGGGACAGTGAGACCCAGTACTTC. Encoded protein: CASSLTGDSETQYF. V gene TRBV5-1 combines with J gene TRBJ2-5; 7 bases align to TRBD1. Germline V lookup: CDR1 SGHRS, CDR2 YFSETQ. The length of the CDR3 is 14 residues. Germline trimming cut 2 bases from V and 5 bases from J; bases unmatched to any gene: 6.